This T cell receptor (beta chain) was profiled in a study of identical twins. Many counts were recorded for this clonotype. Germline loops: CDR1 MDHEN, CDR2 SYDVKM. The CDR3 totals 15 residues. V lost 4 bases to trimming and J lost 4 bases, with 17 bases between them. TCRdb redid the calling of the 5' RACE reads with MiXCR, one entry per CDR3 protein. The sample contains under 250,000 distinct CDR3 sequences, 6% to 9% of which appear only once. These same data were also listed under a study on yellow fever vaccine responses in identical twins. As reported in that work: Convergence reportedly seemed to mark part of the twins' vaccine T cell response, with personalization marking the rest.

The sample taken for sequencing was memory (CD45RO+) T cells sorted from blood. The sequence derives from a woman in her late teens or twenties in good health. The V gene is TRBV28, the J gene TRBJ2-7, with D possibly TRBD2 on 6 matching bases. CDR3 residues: CASSYKAGSNYEQYF. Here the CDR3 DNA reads TGTGCCAGCAGTTATAAGGCGGGGTCGAATTACGAGCAGTACTTC.